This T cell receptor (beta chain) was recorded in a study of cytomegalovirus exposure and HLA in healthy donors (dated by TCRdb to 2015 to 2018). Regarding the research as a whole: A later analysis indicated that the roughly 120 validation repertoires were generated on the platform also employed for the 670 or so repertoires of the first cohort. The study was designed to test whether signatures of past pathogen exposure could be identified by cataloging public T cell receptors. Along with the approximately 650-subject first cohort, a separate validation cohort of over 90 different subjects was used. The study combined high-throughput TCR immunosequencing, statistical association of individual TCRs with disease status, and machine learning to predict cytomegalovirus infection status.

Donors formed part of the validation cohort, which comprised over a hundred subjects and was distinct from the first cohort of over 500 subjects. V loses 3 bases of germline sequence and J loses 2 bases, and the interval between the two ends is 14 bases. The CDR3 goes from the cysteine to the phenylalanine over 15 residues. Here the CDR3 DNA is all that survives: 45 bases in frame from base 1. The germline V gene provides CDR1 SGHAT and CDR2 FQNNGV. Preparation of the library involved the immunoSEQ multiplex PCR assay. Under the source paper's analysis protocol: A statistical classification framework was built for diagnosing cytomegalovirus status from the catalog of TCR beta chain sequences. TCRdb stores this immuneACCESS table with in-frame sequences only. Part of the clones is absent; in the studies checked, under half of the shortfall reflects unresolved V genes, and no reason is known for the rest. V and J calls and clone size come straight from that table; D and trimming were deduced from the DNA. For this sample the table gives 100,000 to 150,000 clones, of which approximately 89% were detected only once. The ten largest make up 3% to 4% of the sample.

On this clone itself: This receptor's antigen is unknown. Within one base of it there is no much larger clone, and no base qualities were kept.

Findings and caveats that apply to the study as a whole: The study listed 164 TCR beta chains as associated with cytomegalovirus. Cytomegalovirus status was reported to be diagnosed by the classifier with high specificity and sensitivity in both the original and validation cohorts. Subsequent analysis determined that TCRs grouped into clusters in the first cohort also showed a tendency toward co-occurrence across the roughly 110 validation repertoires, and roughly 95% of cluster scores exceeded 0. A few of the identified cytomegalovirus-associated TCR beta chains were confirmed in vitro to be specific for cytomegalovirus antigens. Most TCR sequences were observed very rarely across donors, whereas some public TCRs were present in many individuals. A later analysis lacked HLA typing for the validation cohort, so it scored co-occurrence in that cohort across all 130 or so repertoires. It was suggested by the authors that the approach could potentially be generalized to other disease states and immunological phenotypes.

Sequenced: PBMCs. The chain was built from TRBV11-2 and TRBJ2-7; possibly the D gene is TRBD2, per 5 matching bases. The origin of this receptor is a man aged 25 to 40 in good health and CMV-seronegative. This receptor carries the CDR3 CASSFIGVGAYEQYF. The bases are TGTGCCAGCAGCTTCATCGGAGTGGGAGCCTACGAGCAGTACTTC.